A selection of T cell receptor beta chains follows, all from one sample in a study of metastatic and nonmetastatic thyroid tumors. TCRdb redid the clone calls on the PCR reads using MiXCR. The data show around 19,000 clones, 16% seen once. Sequencing was performed on tumor tissue. The receptor set was obtained from a female donor with papillary thyroid cancer or a benign thyroid nodule (not recorded which). Some clones in this sample may be carry-over from other donors' samples. The CDR3 runs from the conserved cysteine through the conserved F or W. The order of the fields is J gene, D gene, V gene, clone size, CDR3 protein, CDR3 DNA. The D gene is left open where the match is weak. Only some rows state a clone size, as once, few, many or a class for expanded clones.

j_gene: TRBJ2-7
d_gene: TRBD1
v_gene: TRBV30
abundance: medium-sized
CDR3aa: CAWRTGGYEQYF
CDR3nt: TGTGCCTGGCGGACAGGGGGATACGAGCAGTACTTC

j_gene: TRBJ1-2
d_gene: -
v_gene: TRBV7-8
abundance: -
CDR3aa: CASSQWKAHGYTF
CDR3nt: TGTGCCAGCAGTCAGTGGAAAGCTCATGGCTACACCTTC

j_gene: TRBJ2-5
d_gene: -
v_gene: TRBV7-9
abundance: few
CDR3aa: CASSFISEQEAQYF
CDR3nt: TGTGCCAGCAGCTTTATCAGTGAACAAGAGGCCCAGTACTTC

j_gene: TRBJ2-6
d_gene: TRBD1
v_gene: TRBV20-1
abundance: many
CDR3aa: CSATDRGYSGANVLTF
CDR3nt: TGCAGTGCTACGGACAGGGGGTACTCTGGGGCCAACGTCCTGACTTTC

j_gene: TRBJ2-7
d_gene: TRBD1
v_gene: TRBV7-9
abundance: many
CDR3aa: CASSPPGQPYEQYF
CDR3nt: TGTGCCAGCAGCCCCCCGGGACAGCCATACGAGCAGTACTTC

j_gene: TRBJ2-7
d_gene: -
v_gene: TRBV6-1
abundance: few
CDR3aa: CATRGRGYEQYF
CDR3nt: TGTGCCACCAGAGGCAGGGGCTACGAGCAGTACTTC

j_gene: TRBJ2-7
d_gene: -
v_gene: TRBV20-1
abundance: many
CDR3aa: CSARDGAEKSYEQYF
CDR3nt: TGCAGTGCTAGAGATGGGGCAGAGAAATCCTACGAGCAGTACTTC

j_gene: TRBJ2-2
d_gene: TRBD2
v_gene: TRBV20-1
abundance: many
CDR3aa: CSAPRGGEGTGELFF
CDR3nt: TGCAGTGCCCCGAGGGGAGGGGAGGGCACCGGGGAGCTGTTTTTT

j_gene: TRBJ1-1
d_gene: -
v_gene: TRBV28
abundance: many
CDR3aa: CASNGRGSTEAFF
CDR3nt: TGTGCCAGCAATGGGAGAGGGAGCACTGAAGCTTTCTTT

j_gene: TRBJ1-1
d_gene: -
v_gene: TRBV6-1
abundance: medium-sized
CDR3aa: CASRGRSGGGAEAFF
CDR3nt: TGTGCCAGCAGGGGTCGATCCGGCGGGGGCGCTGAAGCTTTCTTT

j_gene: TRBJ1-6
d_gene: -
v_gene: TRBV20-1
abundance: many
CDR3aa: CSARTEVNSPLHF
CDR3nt: TGCAGTGCTCGGACAGAGGTTAATTCACCCCTCCACTTT

j_gene: TRBJ1-1
d_gene: -
v_gene: TRBV28
abundance: many
CDR3aa: CASNVAALNTEAFF
CDR3nt: TGTGCCAGCAATGTGGCAGCCCTGAACACTGAAGCTTTCTTT

j_gene: TRBJ1-1
d_gene: -
v_gene: TRBV11-2
abundance: many
CDR3aa: CASSLGGITEAFF
CDR3nt: TGTGCCAGCAGCTTAGGGGGGATTACTGAAGCTTTCTTT

j_gene: TRBJ1-1
d_gene: -
v_gene: TRBV5-4
abundance: many
CDR3aa: CASSLRRANTEAFF
CDR3nt: TGTGCCAGCAGCTTGCGGAGGGCGAACACTGAAGCTTTCTTT

j_gene: TRBJ2-7
d_gene: -
v_gene: TRBV10-2
abundance: few
CDR3aa: CAVGDHPYDQYF
CDR3nt: TGCGCCGTGGGGGACCACCCCTACGATCAGTACTTC

j_gene: TRBJ2-2
d_gene: TRBD1
v_gene: TRBV30
abundance: many
CDR3aa: CAWSFRDRVTGELFF
CDR3nt: TGTGCCTGGAGTTTCCGGGACAGGGTCACCGGGGAGCTGTTTTTT

j_gene: TRBJ2-2
d_gene: -
v_gene: TRBV10-3
abundance: many
CDR3aa: CAIRGVGYTGELFF
CDR3nt: TGTGCCATTCGGGGTGTGGGGTACACCGGGGAGCTGTTTTTT

j_gene: TRBJ1-1
d_gene: -
v_gene: TRBV11-2
abundance: many
CDR3aa: CASSLAGNAEAFF
CDR3nt: TGTGCCAGCAGCTTAGCGGGGAACGCTGAAGCTTTCTTT

j_gene: TRBJ2-3
d_gene: -
v_gene: TRBV7-9
abundance: many
CDR3aa: CASSLLAGTDTQYF
CDR3nt: TGTGCCAGCAGCTTGTTGGCAGGCACAGATACGCAGTATTTT

j_gene: TRBJ2-3
d_gene: -
v_gene: TRBV28
abundance: many
CDR3aa: CASSSGGMSTDTQYF
CDR3nt: TGTGCCAGCAGTTCAGGAGGGATGAGCACAGATACGCAGTATTTT

j_gene: TRBJ2-1
d_gene: -
v_gene: TRBV12-3/TRBV12-4
abundance: few
CDR3aa: CASSLPGHVYNEQFF
CDR3nt: TGTGCCAGCAGCCTCCCGGGACATGTCTACAATGAACAGTTCTTC

j_gene: TRBJ1-1
d_gene: -
v_gene: TRBV7-6
abundance: many
CDR3aa: CASSPSTVMNTEAFF
CDR3nt: TGTGCCAGCAGCCCCTCGACAGTTATGAACACTGAAGCTTTCTTT

j_gene: TRBJ2-7
d_gene: -
v_gene: TRBV6-1
abundance: -
CDR3aa: CASSPRGSYSYEQYF
CDR3nt: TGTGCCAGCAGTCCCCGTGGCAGTTACTCCTACGAGCAGTACTTC

j_gene: TRBJ2-5
d_gene: -
v_gene: TRBV15
abundance: few
CDR3aa: CVTNRVAGETQYF
CDR3nt: TGTGTCACCAACAGAGTTGCAGGGGAGACCCAGTACTTC

j_gene: TRBJ2-3
d_gene: TRBD2
v_gene: TRBV12-3/TRBV12-4
abundance: many
CDR3aa: CASSLAGGADTQYF
CDR3nt: TGTGCCAGCAGTTTAGCGGGGGGGGCAGATACGCAGTATTTT

j_gene: TRBJ2-3
d_gene: TRBD2
v_gene: TRBV10-3
abundance: many
CDR3aa: CAISESGASGSGDTQYF
CDR3nt: TGTGCCATCAGTGAGTCGGGGGCTAGCGGGAGTGGAGATACGCAGTATTTT

j_gene: TRBJ1-5
d_gene: -
v_gene: TRBV18
abundance: many
CDR3aa: CASSHGTVENSNQPQHF
CDR3nt: TGTGCCAGCTCACACGGGACGGTTGAGAATAGCAATCAGCCCCAGCATTTT

j_gene: TRBJ2-2
d_gene: -
v_gene: TRBV4-2
abundance: many
CDR3aa: CASSPPWGRPNTGELFF
CDR3nt: TGTGCCAGCAGCCCCCCCTGGGGACGACCGAACACCGGGGAGCTGTTTTTT

j_gene: TRBJ2-7
d_gene: -
v_gene: TRBV20-1
abundance: many
CDR3aa: CSLLGGSNSYEQYF
CDR3nt: TGCAGTCTGCTTGGGGGCTCTAATTCCTACGAGCAGTACTTC

j_gene: TRBJ2-1
d_gene: TRBD2
v_gene: TRBV20-1
abundance: many
CDR3aa: CSALLAGGREQFF
CDR3nt: TGCAGTGCCCTACTAGCGGGAGGTCGGGAGCAGTTCTTC

j_gene: TRBJ2-7
d_gene: -
v_gene: TRBV20-1
abundance: many
CDR3aa: CSAPLTFSSYEQYF
CDR3nt: TGCAGTGCTCCTCTGACTTTTAGCTCCTACGAGCAGTACTTC

j_gene: TRBJ2-5
d_gene: -
v_gene: TRBV5-1
abundance: many
CDR3aa: CASSSGLRVETQYF
CDR3nt: TGCGCCAGCAGCTCCGGACTACGGGTAGAGACCCAGTACTTC

j_gene: TRBJ2-2
d_gene: -
v_gene: TRBV12-3/TRBV12-4
abundance: few
CDR3aa: CASVTVTGELFF
CDR3nt: TGTGCCAGCGTGACAGTGACCGGGGAGCTGTTTTTT

j_gene: TRBJ2-2
d_gene: -
v_gene: TRBV6-1
abundance: -
CDR3aa: CAGRDRFKGELFF
CDR3nt: TGTGCCGGCAGAGACAGATTTAAAGGGGAGCTGTTTTTT

j_gene: TRBJ2-7
d_gene: -
v_gene: TRBV30
abundance: -
CDR3aa: CAWSKLGYEQYF
CDR3nt: TGTGCCTGGAGTAAACTGGGGTACGAGCAGTACTTC

j_gene: TRBJ2-2
d_gene: TRBD1
v_gene: TRBV20-1
abundance: -
CDR3aa: CSASGTGVRLNTGELFF
CDR3nt: TGCAGTGCATCCGGGACAGGGGTCCGATTGAACACCGGGGAGCTGTTTTTT

j_gene: TRBJ2-3
d_gene: TRBD1
v_gene: TRBV25-1
abundance: many
CDR3aa: CASSGGTGGADTQYF
CDR3nt: TGTGCCAGCAGTGGGGGGACAGGGGGGGCAGATACGCAGTATTTT

j_gene: TRBJ2-7
d_gene: TRBD2
v_gene: TRBV20-1
abundance: many
CDR3aa: CSAVSGLATYEQYF
CDR3nt: TGCAGTGCCGTCTCGGGACTAGCGACCTACGAGCAGTACTTC

j_gene: TRBJ2-1
d_gene: TRBD1
v_gene: TRBV20-1
abundance: many
CDR3aa: CSANNRGVGEQFF
CDR3nt: TGCAGTGCTAATAACAGGGGCGTCGGTGAGCAGTTCTTC

j_gene: TRBJ2-2
d_gene: -
v_gene: TRBV28
abundance: -
CDR3aa: CASGHGKNTGELFF
CDR3nt: TGTGCCAGCGGTCACGGGAAGAACACCGGGGAGCTGTTCTTT

j_gene: TRBJ2-7
d_gene: -
v_gene: TRBV11-1
abundance: -
CDR3aa: CAGSHYRVLYF
CDR3nt: TGTGCCGGCAGCCACTACAGGGTACTGTACTTC

j_gene: TRBJ1-1
d_gene: -
v_gene: TRBV7-8
abundance: many
CDR3aa: CASSLVGGWDTEAFF
CDR3nt: TGTGCCAGCAGCTTAGTCGGGGGGTGGGACACTGAAGCTTTCTTT

j_gene: TRBJ2-2
d_gene: -
v_gene: TRBV28
abundance: many
CDR3aa: CASSPERSNTGELFF
CDR3nt: TGTGCCAGCAGCCCCGAGAGGTCGAACACCGGGGAGCTGTTTTTT

j_gene: TRBJ2-6
d_gene: -
v_gene: TRBV28
abundance: -
CDR3aa: CASITMIYSGANVLTF
CDR3nt: TGTGCCAGCATCACTATGATCTACTCTGGGGCCAACGTCCTGACTTTC

j_gene: TRBJ1-6
d_gene: TRBD1
v_gene: TRBV5-1
abundance: -
CDR3aa: CASRFSPGTVNSHLHF
CDR3nt: TGCGCCAGCAGATTTAGCCCCGGGACAGTTAATTCACACCTCCACTTT